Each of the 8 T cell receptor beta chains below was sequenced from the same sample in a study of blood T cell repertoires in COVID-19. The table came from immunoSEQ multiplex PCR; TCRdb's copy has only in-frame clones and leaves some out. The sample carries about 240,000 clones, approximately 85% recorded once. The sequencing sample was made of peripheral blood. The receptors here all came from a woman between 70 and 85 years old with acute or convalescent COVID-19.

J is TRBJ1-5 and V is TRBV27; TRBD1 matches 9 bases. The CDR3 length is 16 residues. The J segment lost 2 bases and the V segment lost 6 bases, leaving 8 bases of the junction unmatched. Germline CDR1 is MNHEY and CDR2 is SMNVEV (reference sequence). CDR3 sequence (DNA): TGTGCCAGCAGCCCGTCCGGGACAGGGCGCAATCAGCCCCAGCATTTT. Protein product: CASSPSGTGRNQPQHF.

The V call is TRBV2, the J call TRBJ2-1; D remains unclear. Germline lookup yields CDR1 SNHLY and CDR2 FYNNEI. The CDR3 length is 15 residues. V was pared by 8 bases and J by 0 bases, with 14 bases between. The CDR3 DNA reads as TGTGCCAGCTCCGAGGCCCCAAGCTCCTACAATGAGCAGTTCTTC. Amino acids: CASSEAPSSYNEQFF.

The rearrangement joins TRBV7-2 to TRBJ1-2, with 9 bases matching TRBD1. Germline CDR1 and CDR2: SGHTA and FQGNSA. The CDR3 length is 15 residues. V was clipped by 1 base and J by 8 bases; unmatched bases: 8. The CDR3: CASSLVLQGARGYTF. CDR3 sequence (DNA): TGTGCCAGCAGCTTAGTATTACAGGGGGCACGGGGCTACACCTTC.

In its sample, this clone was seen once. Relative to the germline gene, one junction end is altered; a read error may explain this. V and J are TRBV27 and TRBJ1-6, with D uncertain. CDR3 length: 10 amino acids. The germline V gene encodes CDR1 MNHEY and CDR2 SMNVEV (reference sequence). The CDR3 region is CASSAGIYAF. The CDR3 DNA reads TGTGCCAGCAGTGCCGGGATTTATGCCTTT.

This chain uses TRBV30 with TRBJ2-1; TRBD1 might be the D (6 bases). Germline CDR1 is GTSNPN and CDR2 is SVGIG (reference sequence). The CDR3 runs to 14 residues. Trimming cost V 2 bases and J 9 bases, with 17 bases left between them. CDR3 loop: CAWSPPHRVREQFF. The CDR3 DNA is TGTGCCTGGAGTCCCCCTCACAGGGTCCGTGAGCAGTTCTTC. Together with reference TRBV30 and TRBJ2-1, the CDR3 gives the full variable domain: SQTIHQWPATLVQPVGSPLSLECTVEGTSNPNLYWYRQAAGRGLQLLFYSVGIGQISSEVPQNLSASRPQDRQFILSSKKLLLSDSGFYLCAWSPPHRVREQFFGPGTRLTVL.

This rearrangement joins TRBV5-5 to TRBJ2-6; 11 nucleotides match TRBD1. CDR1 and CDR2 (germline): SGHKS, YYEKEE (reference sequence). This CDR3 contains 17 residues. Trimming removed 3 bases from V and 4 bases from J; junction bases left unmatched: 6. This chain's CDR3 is CASSSGQGAQGANVLTF. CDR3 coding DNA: TGTGCCAGCAGCTCCGGACAGGGGGCGCAAGGGGCCAACGTCCTGACTTTC.

CDR3 nucleotides: TGCGCCAGCAGCCAAGGCCACACTAGGCGGGAGACCCAGTACTTC. Its translation: CASSQGHTRRETQYF. The J gene is TRBJ2-5, the V gene TRBV4-3, with D possibly matching TRBD2 (5 bases). CDR3 length: 15 amino acids. The germline V and J ends were trimmed by 1 base and 5 bases, with 14 bases remaining between them. Germline lookup yields CDR1 LGHNA and CDR2 YSLEER.

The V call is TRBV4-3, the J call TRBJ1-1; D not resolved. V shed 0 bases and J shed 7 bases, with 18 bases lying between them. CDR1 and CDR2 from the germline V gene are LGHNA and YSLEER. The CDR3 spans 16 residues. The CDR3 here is CASSQDLVSYPLEAFF. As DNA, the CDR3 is TGCGCCAGCAGCCAAGATCTTGTGAGTTATCCTCTTGAAGCTTTCTTT.